This T cell receptor (beta chain) was retrieved from a study of cytomegalovirus exposure and HLA in healthy donors. This clone was seen a handful of times. Its target is unknown. The study's findings and limits: A likely sequencing artifact accounted for one observed cluster of highly shared sequence variants. In a later analysis, DRB1 alleles had the most associated TCRs; HLA-C alleles the fewest.

Vbeta (60) and Jbeta (13) primers were used in the PCR. The data were produced by immunoSEQ multiplex PCR, yet TCRdb's version contains in-frame clones alone and is incomplete. The sample yields fewer than 200,000 clones, roughly 72% seen once. This TCR was recovered from a man in his forties in good health and CMV-seropositive. Sequenced sample: PBMCs.

This CDR3 reads CASSLTSGGAWTQYF. Here the CDR3 DNA reads TGCGCCAGCAGCTTAACTAGCGGGGGGGCGTGGACCCAGTACTTC. The chain uses TRBV5-1 and TRBJ2-5; 13 bases map to TRBD2. Germline CDR1 and CDR2: SGHRS and YFSETQ. Trimming removed 2 bases from V and 7 bases from J; junction bases left unmatched: 5. The CDR3 totals 15 residues.